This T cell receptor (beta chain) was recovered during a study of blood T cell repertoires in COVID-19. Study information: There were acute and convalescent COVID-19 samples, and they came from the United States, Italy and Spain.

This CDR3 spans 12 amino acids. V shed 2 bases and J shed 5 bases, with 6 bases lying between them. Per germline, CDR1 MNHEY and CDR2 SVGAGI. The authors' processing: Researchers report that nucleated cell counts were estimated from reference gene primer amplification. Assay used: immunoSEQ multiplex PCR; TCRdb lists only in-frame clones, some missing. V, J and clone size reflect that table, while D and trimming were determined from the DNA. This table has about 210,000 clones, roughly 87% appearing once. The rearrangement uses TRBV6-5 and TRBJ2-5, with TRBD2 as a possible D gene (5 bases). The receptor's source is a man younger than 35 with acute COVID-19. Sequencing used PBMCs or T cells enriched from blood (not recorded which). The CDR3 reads CASSYGEETQYF. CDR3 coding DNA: TGTGCCAGCAGTTACGGGGAGGAGACCCAGTACTTC.